Below are 9 T cell receptor beta chains sequenced from a single sample in a study of blood T cell repertoires in COVID-19. Only in-frame clones appear in the TCRdb table, and some are missing; sequencing was by immunoSEQ multiplex PCR. The sample has some 250,000 clones, approximately 85% seen once. The specimen sequenced was peripheral blood. The receptors were gathered from a human donor in a cohort sampled during active COVID-19.

This clone was recorded only once. V gene TRBV15 combines with J gene TRBJ1-1; D gene uncertain. Trimming shortened V by 0 bases and J by 8 bases, and 13 bases separated the two germline ends. Germline lookup yields CDR1 LNHNV and CDR2 YYDKDF (reference sequence). This CDR3 has 14 amino acids. The CDR3 sequence is CATSRDLNIQEAFF. The DNA of the CDR3 is TGTGCCACCAGCAGAGACCTCAACATCCAAGAAGCTTTCTTT.

A note on this clone: Distinct nucleotide sequences in the sample also encode this CDR3. As DNA, the CDR3 is TGTGCCAGCAGTCCGGGACAGGGGGGCACTGAAGCTTTCTTT. This codes for CASSPGQGGTEAFF. The chain recombines TRBV28 with TRBJ1-1; 11 bases line up with TRBD1. V lost 5 bases to trimming and J lost 4 bases; unmatched junction nucleotides: 3. The CDR3 runs to 14 residues. Germline V CDR1 and CDR2: MDHEN, SYDVKM.

The chain links TRBV19 to TRBJ1-6, with 8 bases matching TRBD1. The junction had 7 bases not matched to a gene; V was cut back by 4 bases and J by 11 bases. CDR1 is LNHDA and CDR2 is SQIVND in the germline V gene (reference sequence). The CDR3 extends over 14 amino acids. In nucleotides, the CDR3 is TGTGCCAGTAGTACGAGGACAGGGTATCCACCCCTCCACTTT. Translated, it gives CASSTRTGYPPLHF.

CDR3 region: CASSYPGQIPEQYF. The CDR3 DNA sequence: TGTGCCAGCAGTTACCCGGGACAGATACCAGAGCAGTACTTC. The chain joins TRBV6-6 to TRBJ2-7; 7 bases are shared with TRBD1. Per the germline V gene, CDR1 is MNHNY and CDR2 is SVGAGI (reference sequence). V trimming: 2 bases; J trimming: 7 bases; junction bases outside the gene matches: 8. This CDR3 spans 14 amino acids.

This clone occurred once. The chain is built from TRBV6-1 and TRBJ2-7; TRBD1 matches at 7 bases. The V segment lost 3 bases and the J segment 9 bases; nucleotides outside the gene matches: 2. The germline gives CDR1 MNHNS, CDR2 SASEGT. CDR3 length equals 11 residues. CDR3 sequence: CASSDHRGQYF. CDR3 coding DNA: TGTGCCAGCAGTGACCACAGGGGGCAGTACTTC.

The genes are TRBV19 and TRBJ2-7, with 9 bases aligning to TRBD1. The CDR3 totals 15 residues. Unmatched junction bases numbered 6, after V lost 3 bases and J lost 3 bases. In germline, CDR1 is LNHDA, CDR2 SQIVND (reference sequence). CDR3 DNA: TGTGCCAGTAGTATTGGGGACAGGGAGTTCTACGAGCAGTACTTC. This sequence encodes CASSIGDREFYEQYF.

The chain combines TRBV30 with TRBJ2-7, with TRBD2 matching 12 bases. Germline V gene lookup returns CDR1 GTSNPN and CDR2 SVGIG (reference sequence). V dropped 8 bases and J dropped 4; count of bases not matched to a gene: 6. The CDR3 has 13 amino acids. CDR3 nucleotides: TGTGCCAGATCGACTAGCGGGAGTTACGAGCAGTACTTC. Translating gives CARSTSGSYEQYF.

The chain employs TRBV30 and TRBJ1-2; D not certain. Trimming removed 0 bases at V and 8 bases at J, with 13 bases between. The CDR3 extends over 13 amino acids. Germline V lookup: CDR1 GTSNPN, CDR2 SVGIG (reference sequence). The DNA of the CDR3 is TGTGCCTGGAGTGTACGGGCAGCGGAAGGCTACACCTTC. Protein: CAWSVRAAEGYTF.

The CDR3 loop is CATSRTRLGRPITDTQYF. CDR3 sequence (DNA): TGTGCCACCAGCAGAACGAGATTGGGGCGGCCGATCACAGATACGCAGTATTTT. The gene calls are TRBV15 and TRBJ2-3, with D maybe TRBD1 (5 bases). Per the germline V gene, CDR1 is LNHNV and CDR2 is YYDKDF (reference sequence). The germline V and J ends were trimmed by 2 bases and 2 bases, with 20 bases remaining between them. CDR3 size: 18 residues.